This T cell receptor (beta chain) was profiled in a study of identifying expanded T cells in peripheral blood. Here immunoSEQ multiplex PCR was the method, and the copy in TCRdb shows in-frame clones only, minus some. Seen here are tens of thousands of clones, 87% observed once, and the top ten hold approximately 4.7%. On this clone itself: The antigen remains unidentified.

Study-wide results and limits: Differentially abundant clones: approximately 1.3 between replicates, 16.4 at around 15 days, less than 25 at four.

Collection occurred without any documented infections or immune events in donors. The receptor's source is a person aged 18 to 75 in good health. The source material was blood.

The CDR3 loop reads CASSKPVTYEQYF. CDR3 coding DNA: TGCGCCAGCAGCAAACCCGTGACCTACGAGCAGTACTTC. The gene calls are TRBV4-1 and TRBJ2-7, with D hard to call. V gave up 5 bases and J gave up 2 bases, with 10 bases separating them. This CDR3 comprises 13 residues. In germline, CDR1 is MGHRA, CDR2 YSYEKL.